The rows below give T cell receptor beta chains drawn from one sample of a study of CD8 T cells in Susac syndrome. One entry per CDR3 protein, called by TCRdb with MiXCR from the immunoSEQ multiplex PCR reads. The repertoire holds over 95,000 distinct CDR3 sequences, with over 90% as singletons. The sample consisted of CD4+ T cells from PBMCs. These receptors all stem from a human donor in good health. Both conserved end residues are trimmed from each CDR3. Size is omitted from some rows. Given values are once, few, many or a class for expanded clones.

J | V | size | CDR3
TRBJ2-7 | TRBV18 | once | ASSPNLAGGYEQY
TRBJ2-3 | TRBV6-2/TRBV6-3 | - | ASSLDRRTDTQY
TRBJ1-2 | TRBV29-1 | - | SVEVGRGGCT
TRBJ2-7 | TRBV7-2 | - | ASYGLYYEQY
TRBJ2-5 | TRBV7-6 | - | ASSLARAGGPKETQY
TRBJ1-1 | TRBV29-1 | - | SVVSLNTEAF
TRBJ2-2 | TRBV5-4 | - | ASGKDTGELF
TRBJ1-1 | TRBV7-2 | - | ASSLAFASTEAF
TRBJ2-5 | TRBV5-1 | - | ASSLSLNRGQETQY
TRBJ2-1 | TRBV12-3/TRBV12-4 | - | ASREDNEQF
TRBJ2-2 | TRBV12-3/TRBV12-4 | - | ASRWNTGELF
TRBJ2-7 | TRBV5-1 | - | ASSGVAGAHEQY
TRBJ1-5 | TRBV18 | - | ASSPSASNQPQH
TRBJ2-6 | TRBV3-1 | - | ASSQLRSGANVLT
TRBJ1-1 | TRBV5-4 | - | ASSLSRGAAEAF
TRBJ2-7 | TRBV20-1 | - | SAREGGDYEQY
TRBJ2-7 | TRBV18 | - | ASSLDRHEQY
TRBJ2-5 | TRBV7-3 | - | ASSMGLAGGAETQY
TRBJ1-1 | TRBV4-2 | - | ASSQETGGFTEAF
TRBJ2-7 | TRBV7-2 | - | ASSLEGGAATYEQY
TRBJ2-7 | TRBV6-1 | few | ASSIQAGGSYEQY
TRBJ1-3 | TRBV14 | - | ASSQDYVPGNTIY
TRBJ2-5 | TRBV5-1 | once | ASSLGSGGGETQY
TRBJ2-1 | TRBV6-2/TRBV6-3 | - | ASTPGGVGDEQF
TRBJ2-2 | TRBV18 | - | ASSPVPSRTANTGELF
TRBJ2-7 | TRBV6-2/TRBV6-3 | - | ASGRSGYGEQY
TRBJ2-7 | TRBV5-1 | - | ASSSGDRSSYEQY
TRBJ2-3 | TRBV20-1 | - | SAVRDSSADTQY
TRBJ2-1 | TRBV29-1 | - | SVGTTGDNEQF
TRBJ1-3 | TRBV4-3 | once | ASSQQGKEDSGNTIY
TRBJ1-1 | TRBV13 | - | ASSPEQGNTEAF
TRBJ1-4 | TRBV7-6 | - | ASSQTRQGTNEKLF
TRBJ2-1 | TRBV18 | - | ASSPQRQVNEQF
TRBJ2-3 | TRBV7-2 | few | ASSLGDRGDTQY
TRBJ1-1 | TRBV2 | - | ASSEVVDGEAF
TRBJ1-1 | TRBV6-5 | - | ASSLQFRDTEAF